The next 5 T cell receptor beta chains were all read from a single sample in a study of neoadjuvant anti-PD-1 for oral cavity cancer. The method was immunoSEQ multiplex PCR; TCRdb's version includes in-frame clones alone and lacks a portion of them. The sample contains over 14,000 clones, roughly two thirds of which appear only once. The source was PBMCs, collected before nivolumab (anti-PD-1) treatment. Receptor source: a person between 40 and 80 years old with oral cavity squamous cell carcinoma.

The V call is TRBV15, the J call TRBJ1-1, with D possibly being TRBD1 (5 bases). The germline CDR1 and CDR2 sequences are LNHNV and YYDKDF (reference sequence). The CDR3 sequence is 15 residues long. V was pared by 0 bases and J by 4 bases, with 12 bases between. This chain's CDR3 is CATSRDVGTVTEAFF. CDR3 nucleotide sequence: TGTGCCACCAGCAGAGATGTAGGGACGGTCACTGAAGCTTTCTTT.

The rearrangement uses TRBV5-7 and TRBJ2-1; D is perhaps TRBD1 (6 bases). TRBV5-7 belongs to the ORF category, with a function that is uncertain. There are 15 residues in the CDR3. V was trimmed by 4 bases and J by 7 bases, leaving 18 bases between them. As DNA, the CDR3 is TGTGCCAGCAGCCCGGAGGACAGCAGGTGGAATGAGCAGTTCTTC. The encoded protein is CASSPEDSRWNEQFF.

V usage is TRBV30 and J usage is TRBJ2-1; D ambiguous. Germline CDR1 reads GTSNPN; CDR2 reads SVGIG (reference sequence). CDR3 length: 11 residues. Trimming removed 0 bases from V and 10 bases from J, with 7 bases in between. CDR3 residues: CAWSVSREQFF. The CDR3 region has the DNA TGTGCCTGGAGTGTTTCGCGCGAGCAGTTCTTC.

The chain uses TRBV19 and TRBJ1-5, with D possibly TRBD1 on 5 matching bases. CDR1 LNHDA and CDR2 SQIVND come from the germline V gene (reference sequence). The CDR3 has 16 amino acids. Deletions cut 0 bases from V and 5 bases from J, with 14 bases between. The CDR3 DNA follows: TGTGCCAGTAGTATAGATAGGACACCTAACTATCAGCCCCAGCATTTT. It codes for CASSIDRTPNYQPQHF.

The J gene is TRBJ2-7, the V gene TRBV5-1, with 8 bases aligning to TRBD2. The germline CDR1 and CDR2 sequences are SGHRS and YFSETQ. Losses at the gene ends were 6 bases for V and 0 bases for J; bases not matched to a gene: 5. CDR3 length equals 14 residues. DNA for the CDR3: TGCGCCAGCACCCCAAGCGGGAGCTCCTACGAGCAGTACTTC. Translated: CASTPSGSSYEQYF.